These 20 T cell receptor beta chains share one sample of origin, sequenced in a study of blood T cell repertoires in COVID-19. The data were produced by immunoSEQ multiplex PCR, yet TCRdb's version contains in-frame clones alone and is incomplete. The data show hundreds of thousands of clones, approximately 82% seen once. The sequenced material came from peripheral blood. These receptors were obtained from a woman aged 50 to 60 with acute or convalescent COVID-19.

This clone was detected only a few times. This sequence joins TRBV30 and TRBJ1-3; 10 positions match TRBD1. V lost 3 bases to trimming and J lost 0 bases; unmatched junction nucleotides: 8. This CDR3 spans 17 amino acids. Germline V gene sequence: CDR1 GTSNPN, CDR2 SVGIG (reference sequence). CDR3 coding DNA: TGTGCCTGGAGCGGATACTGGACAGGGGGCTCTGGAAACACCATATATTTT. It yields the protein CAWSGYWTGGSGNTIYF.

This chain uses TRBV5-6 with TRBJ2-5; the D is unclear. Germline CDR1 SGHDT, CDR2 YYEEEE. The CDR3 length is 13 residues. V lost 2 bases and J lost 1, with 6 bases in between. The CDR3 here is CASSFGGQETQYF. CDR3 coding DNA: TGTGCCAGCAGCTTCGGCGGCCAAGAGACCCAGTACTTC.

The chain couples TRBV3-1 (or the pseudogene TRBV3-2) to TRBJ1-4, with 8 bases that match TRBD1. The CDR3 runs 18 residues. Germline lookup yields CDR1 LGHDT and CDR2 YNNKEL (reference sequence). Trimming removed 4 bases from V and 1 base from J; junction bases left unmatched: 11. The CDR3 protein is CASSRNSGGAGTNEKLFF. CDR3 nucleotide sequence: TGTGCCAGCAGCCGCAACTCAGGGGGCGCGGGAACTAATGAAAAACTGTTTTTT.

This chain uses TRBV19 with TRBJ2-1, with D possibly matching TRBD2 (6 bases). The ends were cut back, 9 bases at V and 9 bases at J, with 15 bases in the middle. The germline V gene has CDR1 LNHDA and CDR2 SQIVND (reference sequence). This CDR3 region has 12 residues. For the CDR3, the DNA is TGTGCCAGCGGCGGCGGGATGGGTGAGCAGTTCTTC. This translates into CASGGGMGEQFF.

In regard to this clone: The same CDR3 also results from other DNA sequences found in this sample. The chain combines TRBV5-1 with TRBJ1-4, with 7 bases aligning to TRBD1. The CDR3 loop spans 15 amino acids. Trimming took 4 bases from V and 2 from J; bases not matched to a gene: 5. In germline, CDR1 is SGHRS, CDR2 YFSETQ. The CDR3: CASSPGGGTNEKLFF. CDR3 sequence (DNA): TGCGCCAGCAGCCCAGGGGGAGGCACTAATGAAAAACTGTTTTTT.

The rearrangement links TRBV9 to TRBJ1-4; a possible D gene is TRBD1 (5 bases). CDR1 is SGDLS, CDR2 YYNGEE, per germline. V lost 0 bases and J 0 bases, leaving 6 bases between the germline ends. The CDR3 contains 15 residues. In DNA, the CDR3 is TGTGCCAGCAGCGTAGGGGGGGCAACTAATGAAAAACTGTTTTTT. As protein: CASSVGGATNEKLFF.

As concerns this clone: At one end the junction does not follow the germline gene, possibly because of a read error. The chain uses TRBV6-5 and TRBJ1-6, with 10 bases that match TRBD1. Looked up from germline, CDR1 is MNHEY and CDR2 is SVGAGI. The CDR3 has 16 amino acids. DNA of the CDR3: TGTGCCAGCAGTCACTCCGGGACAGGGGCAAATTCACCCCTCCACTTT. As protein: CASSHSGTGANSPLHF.

The CDR3 here is CSVEGQGSFYGYTF. As DNA, the CDR3 is TGCAGCGTTGAAGGACAGGGGTCGTTCTATGGCTACACCTTC. The rearrangement links TRBV29-1 to TRBJ1-2; 8 bases match TRBD1. This CDR3 has 14 amino acids. The V gene end was trimmed by 1 base and the J gene end by 4 bases; junction bases not matched to a gene: 5. Per germline, CDR1 SQVTM and CDR2 ANQGSEA.

This clone was counted only a few times. The V call is TRBV6-5, the J call TRBJ2-7; 8 bases are a match to TRBD1. V lost 4 bases and J lost 6; bases outside the gene matches: 11. CDR1 and CDR2 (germline): MNHEY, SVGAGI. The CDR3 sequence is 15 residues long. The CDR3 sequence: CASSSLGTGPGEQYF. CDR3 nucleotides: TGTGCCAGCAGTTCCCTTGGGACAGGACCAGGCGAGCAGTACTTC.

This clone was counted a single time. The chain employs TRBV6-1 and TRBJ2-4; 7 bases are shared with TRBD2. The V gene's germline CDR1 is MNHNS and CDR2 SASEGT. The trim removed 3 bases at V and 0 bases at J, leaving 5 bases unmatched. This CDR3 has 16 amino acids. The CDR3 DNA sequence: TGTGCCAGCAGTGAGGGAGGGGCCCGAGCCAAAAACATTCAGTACTTC. Protein product: CASSEGGARAKNIQYF.

The DNA of the CDR3 is TGTGCCAGCAGCTTTCAGGGACTTGCGAGTGAAGCTTTCTTT. This codes for CASSFQGLASEAFF. This rearrangement joins TRBV6-6 to TRBJ1-1; D is perhaps TRBD1 (5 bases). This CDR3 spans 14 amino acids. The ends were cut back, 6 bases at V and 7 bases at J, with 18 bases in the middle. Germline CDR1 is MNHNY and CDR2 is SVGAGI (reference sequence).

This sequence joins TRBV14 and TRBJ1-1; D not resolved. Looked up from germline, CDR1 is SGHDN and CDR2 is FVKESK. V gave up 0 bases and J gave up 1 base, with 3 bases separating them. The CDR3 extends over 13 amino acids. CDR3 amino acids: CASSQDQNTEAFF. The CDR3 DNA reads TGTGCCAGCAGCCAAGACCAGAACACTGAAGCTTTCTTT.

In regard to this clone: The junction departs from the called germline gene at one end, perhaps through a read error. The rearrangement joins TRBV7-7 to TRBJ2-5, with 8 nucleotides matching TRBD2. Germline CDR1 and CDR2: SSHAT and FNYEAQ (reference sequence). CDR3 size: 16 residues. The CDR3 DNA follows: TGTGCTAGCAGCTCGGGGATAGGGACTAGGCAAGAGACCCAGTACTTC. Protein sequence: CASSSGIGTRQETQYF. Together with reference TRBV7-7 and TRBJ2-5, the CDR3 gives the full variable domain: GAGVSQSPRYKVTKRGQDVTLRCDPISSHATLYWYQQALGQGPEFLTYFNYEAQPDKSGLPSDRFSAERPEGSISTLTIQRTEQRDSAMYRCASSSGIGTRQETQYFGPGTRLLVL.

The chain combines TRBV6-6 with TRBJ1-2; the match to TRBD1 covers 7 bases. There are 13 residues in the CDR3. V lost 0 bases and J lost 6; bases outside the gene matches: 1. Germline values: CDR1 MNHNY, CDR2 SVGAGI (reference sequence). In DNA, the CDR3 is TGTGCCAGCAGTTACTCCACAGGGGATGGCTACACCTTC. Protein sequence: CASSYSTGDGYTF.

This clone was found a few times. The CDR3 spells CATKIGREQFF. The CDR3 nucleotides are TGTGCCACGAAGATAGGGAGAGAGCAGTTCTTC. The chain links TRBV28 to TRBJ2-1; D is perhaps TRBD2 (5 bases). The V gene's germline CDR1 is MDHEN and CDR2 SYDVKM. V was shortened by 10 bases and J by 10 bases, with 14 bases between the two germline ends. The CDR3 spans 11 residues.

The chain joins TRBV28 to TRBJ1-2, with TRBD1 matching 9 bases. J was trimmed by 5 bases and V by 3 bases; bases with no gene match: 4. The CDR3 runs to 14 residues. The germline V gene has CDR1 MDHEN and CDR2 SYDVKM. CDR3: CASSLQGQGYGYTF. As DNA, the CDR3 is TGTGCCAGCAGTTTGCAGGGACAGGGATATGGCTACACCTTC.

The J gene is TRBJ1-1, the V gene TRBV5-1, with a tentative D call TRBD1 (6 bases). Germline V gene data show CDR1 as SGHRS and CDR2 as YFSETQ. CDR3 length: 14 amino acids. The V end was cut by 2 bases, the J end by 0 bases, with 8 bases between. CDR3 nucleotide sequence: TGCGCCAGCAGCTTTGAGGGGGTGAACACTGAAGCTTTCTTT. Its protein product is CASSFEGVNTEAFF.

The V call is TRBV5-1, the J call TRBJ2-7, with D possibly matching TRBD2 (6 bases). The germline gives CDR1 SGHRS, CDR2 YFSETQ. The CDR3 extends over 14 amino acids. Trimming left V 4 bases short and J 0 bases short, with 11 bases between. DNA of the CDR3: TGCGCCAGCAGCAGGGACTGGATCTCCTACGAGCAGTACTTC. Translated: CASSRDWISYEQYF.

The chain couples TRBV5-5 to TRBJ1-5; 10 bases agree with TRBD1. With V trimmed by 9 bases and J by 5 bases, 5 bases remained unmatched. CDR1 and CDR2 (germline): SGHKS, YYEKEE (reference sequence). This CDR3 is built from 13 residues. The CDR3 loop reads CATSGTGDQPQHF. CDR3 in DNA: TGTGCCACCTCCGGGACAGGGGATCAGCCCCAGCATTTT.

This chain links TRBV28 with TRBJ2-3; no clear D. The germline gives CDR1 MDHEN, CDR2 SYDVKM. V was shortened by 4 bases and J by 4 bases, with 12 bases between the two germline ends. The CDR3 extends over 14 amino acids. The CDR3 DNA reads TGTGCCAGCAGTTCCACCCGGGTGGCAGATACGCAGTATTTT. Its protein is CASSSTRVADTQYF.